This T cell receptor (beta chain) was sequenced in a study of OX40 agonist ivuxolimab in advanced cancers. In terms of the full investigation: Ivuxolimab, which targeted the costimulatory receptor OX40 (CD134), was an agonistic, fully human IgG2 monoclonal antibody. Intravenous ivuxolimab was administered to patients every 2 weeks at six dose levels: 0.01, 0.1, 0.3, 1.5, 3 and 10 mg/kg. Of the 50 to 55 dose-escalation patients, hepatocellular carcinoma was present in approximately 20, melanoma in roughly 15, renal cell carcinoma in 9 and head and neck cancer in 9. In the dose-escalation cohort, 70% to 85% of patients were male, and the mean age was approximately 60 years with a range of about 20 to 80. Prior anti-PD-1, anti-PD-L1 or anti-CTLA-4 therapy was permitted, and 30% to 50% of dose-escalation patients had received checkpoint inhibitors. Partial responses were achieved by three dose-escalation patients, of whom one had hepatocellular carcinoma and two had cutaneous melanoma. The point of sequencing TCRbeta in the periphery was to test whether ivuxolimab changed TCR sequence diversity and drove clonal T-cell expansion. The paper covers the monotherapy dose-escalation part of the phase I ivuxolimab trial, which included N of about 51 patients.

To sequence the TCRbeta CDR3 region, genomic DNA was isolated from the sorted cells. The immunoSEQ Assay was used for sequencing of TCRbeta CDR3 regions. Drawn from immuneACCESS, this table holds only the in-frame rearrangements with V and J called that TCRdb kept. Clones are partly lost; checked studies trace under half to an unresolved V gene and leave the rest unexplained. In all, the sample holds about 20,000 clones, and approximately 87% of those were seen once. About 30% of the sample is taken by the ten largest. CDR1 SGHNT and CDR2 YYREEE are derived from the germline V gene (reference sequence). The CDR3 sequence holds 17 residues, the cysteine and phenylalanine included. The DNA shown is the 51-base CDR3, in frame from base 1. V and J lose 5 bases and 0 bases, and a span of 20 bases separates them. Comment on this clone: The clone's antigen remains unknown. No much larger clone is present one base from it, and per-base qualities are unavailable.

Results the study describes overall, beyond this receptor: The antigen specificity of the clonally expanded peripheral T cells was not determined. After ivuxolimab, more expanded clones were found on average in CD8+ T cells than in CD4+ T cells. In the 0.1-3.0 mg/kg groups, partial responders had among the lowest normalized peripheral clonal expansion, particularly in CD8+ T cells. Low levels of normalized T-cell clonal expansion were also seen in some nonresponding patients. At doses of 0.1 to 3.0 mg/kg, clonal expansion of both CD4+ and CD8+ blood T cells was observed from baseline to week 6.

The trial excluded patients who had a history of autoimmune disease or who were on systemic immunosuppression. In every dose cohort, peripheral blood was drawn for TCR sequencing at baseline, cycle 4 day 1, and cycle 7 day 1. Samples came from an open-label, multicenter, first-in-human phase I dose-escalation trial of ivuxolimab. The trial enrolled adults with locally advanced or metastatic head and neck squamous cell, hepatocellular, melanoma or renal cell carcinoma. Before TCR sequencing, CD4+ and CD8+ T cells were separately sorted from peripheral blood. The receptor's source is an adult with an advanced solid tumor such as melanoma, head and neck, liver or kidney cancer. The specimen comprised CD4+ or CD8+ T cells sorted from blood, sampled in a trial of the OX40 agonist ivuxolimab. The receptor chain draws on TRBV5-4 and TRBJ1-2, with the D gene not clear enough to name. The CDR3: CASSFRRSRRTNYGYTF. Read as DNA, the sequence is TGTGCCAGCAGTTTTCGAAGGAGCCGCCGCACTAACTATGGCTACACCTTC.